The 5 T cell receptor beta chains below were found in one sample sequenced in a study of blood T cell repertoires in COVID-19. Repertoires were generated with immunoSEQ multiplex PCR, while TCRdb's copy carries only in-frame clones and drops some. Among about 24,000 clones listed, around 90% were seen once. Specimen: peripheral blood. Source of these receptors: a woman in her seventies with active COVID-19.

CDR3 nucleotide sequence: TGTGCCAGCAGTTTATCCAGAACCGGGGAGCTGTTTTTT. Protein sequence: CASSLSRTGELFF. V is TRBV27 and J is TRBJ2-2; D is undetermined. V was clipped by 0 bases and J by 5 bases, with 4 bases between them. The CDR3 extends over 13 amino acids. The V gene's germline CDR1 is MNHEY and CDR2 SMNVEV (reference sequence).

In this sample, this clone turned up once. This chain connects TRBV24-1 to TRBJ1-5; 7 bases match TRBD1. Germline lookup yields CDR1 KGHDR and CDR2 SFDVKD. This CDR3 is 15 amino acids long. Losses at the gene ends were 4 bases for V and 2 bases for J; bases not matched to a gene: 4. Here the CDR3 reads CATSETGMGNQPQHF. For the CDR3, the DNA is TGTGCCACCAGTGAGACAGGGATGGGCAATCAGCCCCAGCATTTT.

The chain uses TRBV11-1 and TRBJ1-1, with D possibly TRBD1 on 5 matching bases. Germline V CDR1 and CDR2: SGHAT, FQDESV (reference sequence). CDR3 length: 15 amino acids. Trimming took off 5 bases at V and 5 bases at J, with 18 bases between the two ends. Written as DNA, the CDR3 is TGTGCCAGCAGCCCTCGGACGGTTCAGGGAACTGAAGCTTTCTTT. Amino acids: CASSPRTVQGTEAFF.

This clone was recorded only once. The chain employs TRBV27 and TRBJ2-1, with 8 bases matching TRBD2. Germline V gene data show CDR1 as MNHEY and CDR2 as SMNVEV (reference sequence). The V and J ends lost 7 bases and 7 bases, in that order; junction bases with no gene match: 9. The CDR3 has 14 residues. The CDR3 bases are TGTGCCAGCAACCCTAACGGGGGGGGGAATGAGCAGTTCTTC. Translating it yields CASNPNGGGNEQFF.

The chain links TRBV18 to TRBJ2-3; 11 bases line up with TRBD2. With V trimmed by 5 bases and J by 0 bases, 1 base remained unmatched. This CDR3 spans 15 amino acids. Per germline, CDR1 KGHSH and CDR2 LQKENI. The CDR3 loop is CASSWTSGSTDTQYF. Written as DNA, the CDR3 is TGTGCCAGCTCATGGACTAGCGGGAGCACAGATACGCAGTATTTT.